These 4 T cell receptor beta chains came from one sample sequenced in a study of blood T cell repertoires in COVID-19. Clones were read by immunoSEQ multiplex PCR, and TCRdb kept only the in-frame ones, dropping some. The sample includes about 84,000 clones, around three quarters seen only once; the top ten take approximately 5.8%. Sample: peripheral blood. These receptors came from a man in his fifties with active or convalescent COVID-19.

The rearrangement links TRBV7-8 to TRBJ2-2; the match to TRBD2 covers 10 bases. Trimming cost V 5 bases and J 5 bases; bases outside gene matches: 5. The length of the CDR3 is 15 residues. Germline V gene lookup returns CDR1 SGHVS and CDR2 FQNEAQ. The CDR3 region is CASSTSGESTGELFF. CDR3 DNA sequence: TGTGCCAGCAGCACTAGCGGGGAGAGTACCGGGGAGCTGTTTTTT.

The chain's CDR3 is CASSSAPQGEAFF. CDR3 DNA: TGTGCCAGCAGCTCCGCACCACAGGGTGAAGCTTTCTTT. The genes are TRBV7-6 and TRBJ1-1; possible D gene TRBD1, 6 bases. CDR3 size: 13 residues. The V end was cut by 4 bases, the J end by 7 bases, with 13 bases between. The germline V gene has CDR1 SGHVS and CDR2 FNYEAQ.

This chain uses TRBV19 with TRBJ1-4; no clear D gene. V was cut by 4 bases and J by 5 bases, with 20 bases left in between. The CDR3 spans 17 residues. Germline CDR1 is LNHDA and CDR2 is SQIVND (reference sequence). The CDR3 loop reads CASSTESPLPYNEKLFF. The CDR3 region has the DNA TGTGCCAGTAGTACCGAATCACCCCTACCTTACAATGAAAAACTGTTTTTT.

The V call is TRBV6-5, the J call TRBJ2-3; 7 positions agree with TRBD1. Germline CDR1 and CDR2: MNHEY and SVGAGI. The length of the CDR3 is 15 residues. V lost 8 bases to trimming and J lost 0 bases; unmatched junction nucleotides: 8. CDR3 protein: CASVRQGISTDTQYF. The CDR3 DNA reads as TGTGCCAGCGTACGACAGGGAATTAGCACAGATACGCAGTATTTT.